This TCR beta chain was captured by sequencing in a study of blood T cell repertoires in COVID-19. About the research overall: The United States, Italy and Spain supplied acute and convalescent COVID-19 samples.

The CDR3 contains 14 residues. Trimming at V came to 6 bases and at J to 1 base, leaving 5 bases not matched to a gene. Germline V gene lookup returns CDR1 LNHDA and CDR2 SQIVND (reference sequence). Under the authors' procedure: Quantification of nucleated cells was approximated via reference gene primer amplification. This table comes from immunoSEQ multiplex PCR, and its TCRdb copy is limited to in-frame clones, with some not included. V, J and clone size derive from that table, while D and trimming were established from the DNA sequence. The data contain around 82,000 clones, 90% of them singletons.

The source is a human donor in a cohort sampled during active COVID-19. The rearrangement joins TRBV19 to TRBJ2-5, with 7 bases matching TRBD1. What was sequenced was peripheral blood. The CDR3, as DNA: TGTGCCAGTAGGTCAGGGGGAGTCCAAGAGACCCAGTACTTC. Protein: CASRSGGVQETQYF.